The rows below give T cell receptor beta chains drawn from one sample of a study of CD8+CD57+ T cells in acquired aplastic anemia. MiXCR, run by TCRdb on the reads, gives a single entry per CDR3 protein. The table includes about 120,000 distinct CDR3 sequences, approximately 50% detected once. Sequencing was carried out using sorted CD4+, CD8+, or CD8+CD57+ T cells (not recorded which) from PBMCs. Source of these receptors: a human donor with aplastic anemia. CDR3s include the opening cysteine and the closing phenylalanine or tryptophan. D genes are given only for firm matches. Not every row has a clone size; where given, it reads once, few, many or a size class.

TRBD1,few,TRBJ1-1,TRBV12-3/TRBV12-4,TGTGCCAGCAGTTTAAGGGGGCAACGGGCTTTCTTT,CASSLRGQRAFF
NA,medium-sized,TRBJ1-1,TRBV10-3,TGTGCCATCAGTCCGTCCCAGGGAGACGAACCTTTCTTT,CAISPSQGDEPFF
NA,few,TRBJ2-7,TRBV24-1,TGTGCCACCAGTGATTTGAACGACGGTTCAGGGAGGTCAGGCGAGCAGTACTTC,CATSDLNDGSGRSGEQYF
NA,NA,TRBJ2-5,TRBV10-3,TGTGCCATCAGTGAAGGAGGAGATCAAGAGACCCAGTACTTC,CAISEGGDQETQYF
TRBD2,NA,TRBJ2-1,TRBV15,TGTGCCACCAGCCGAGAGGTAGTAGCGGGAAACAATGAGCAGTTCTTC,CATSREVVAGNNEQFF
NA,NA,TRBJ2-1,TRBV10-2,TGCGCCACCCCTGGCGGCAATTACAATGAGCAGTTCTTC,CATPGGNYNEQFF
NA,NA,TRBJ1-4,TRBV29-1,TGCAGCGTTACGGGGGTGACTAATGAAAAACTGTTTTTT,CSVTGVTNEKLFF
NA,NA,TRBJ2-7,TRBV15,TGTGCCACCAGCAGTTCACTGAGCTCCTACGAGCAGTACTTC,CATSSSLSSYEQYF
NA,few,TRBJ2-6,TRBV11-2,TGTGCCAGCAGCGCGACACGAACTTCTGGGGCCAACGTCCTGACTTTC,CASSATRTSGANVLTF
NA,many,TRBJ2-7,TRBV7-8,TGTGCCAGCAGCTTATCCTCCAGTTCCCTCTACGAGCAGTACTTC,CASSLSSSSLYEQYF